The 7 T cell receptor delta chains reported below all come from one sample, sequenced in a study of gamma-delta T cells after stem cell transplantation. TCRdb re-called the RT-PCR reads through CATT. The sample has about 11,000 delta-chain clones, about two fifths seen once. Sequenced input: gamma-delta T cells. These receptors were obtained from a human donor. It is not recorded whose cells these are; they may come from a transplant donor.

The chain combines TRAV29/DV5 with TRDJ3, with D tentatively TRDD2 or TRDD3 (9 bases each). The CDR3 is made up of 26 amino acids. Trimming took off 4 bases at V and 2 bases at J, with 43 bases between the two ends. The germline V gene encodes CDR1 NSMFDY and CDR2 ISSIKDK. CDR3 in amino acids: CAALFGLPTGLGDPHWEAWDTRQMFF. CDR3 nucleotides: TGTGCAGCATTATTCGGCCTTCCTACAGGACTGGGGGACCCGCACTGGGAGGCCTGGGACACCCGACAGATGTTTTTC.

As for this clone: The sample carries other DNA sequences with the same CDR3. CDR3 sequence: CALRGYLVGDTDKLIF. CDR3 in DNA: TGTGCTCTCAGAGGGTATTTGGTAGGGGATACCGATAAACTCATCTTT. The V gene is TRDV1, the J gene TRDJ1; TRDD3 is a possible D gene (6 bases). Looked up from germline, CDR1 is TSWWSYY and CDR2 is QGS. The CDR3 has 16 residues. Trimming stripped 9 bases from V and 2 bases from J, with 22 bases between.

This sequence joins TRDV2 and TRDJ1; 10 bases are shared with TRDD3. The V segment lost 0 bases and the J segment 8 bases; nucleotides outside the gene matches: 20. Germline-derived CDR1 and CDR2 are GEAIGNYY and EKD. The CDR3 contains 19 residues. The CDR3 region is CACDTAIRKGVTGGFKLIF. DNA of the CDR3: TGTGCCTGTGACACCGCAATCCGAAAGGGGGTTACTGGGGGATTCAAACTCATCTTT.

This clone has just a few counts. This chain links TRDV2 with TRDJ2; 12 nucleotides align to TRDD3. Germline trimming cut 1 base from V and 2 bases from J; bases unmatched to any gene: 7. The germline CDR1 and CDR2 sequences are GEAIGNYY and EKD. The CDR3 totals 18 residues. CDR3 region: CACDTVLGDTPLTAQLFF. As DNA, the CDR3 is TGTGCCTGTGACACGGTACTGGGGGATACCCCATTGACAGCACAACTCTTCTTT.

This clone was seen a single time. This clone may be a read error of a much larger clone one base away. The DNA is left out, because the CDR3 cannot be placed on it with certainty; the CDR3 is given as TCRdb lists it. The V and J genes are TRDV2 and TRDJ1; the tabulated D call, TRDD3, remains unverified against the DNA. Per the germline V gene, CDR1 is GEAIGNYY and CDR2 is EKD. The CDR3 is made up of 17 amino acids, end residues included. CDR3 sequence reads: CACDTVNLGEYTDKPIF.

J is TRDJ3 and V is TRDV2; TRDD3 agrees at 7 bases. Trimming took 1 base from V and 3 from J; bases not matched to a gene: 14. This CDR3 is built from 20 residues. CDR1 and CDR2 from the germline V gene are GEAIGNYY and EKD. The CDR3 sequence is CACDTPLWGSSFWDTRQMFF. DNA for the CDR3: TGTGCCTGTGACACTCCGCTCTGGGGGTCCTCTTTCTGGGACACCCGACAGATGTTTTTC.

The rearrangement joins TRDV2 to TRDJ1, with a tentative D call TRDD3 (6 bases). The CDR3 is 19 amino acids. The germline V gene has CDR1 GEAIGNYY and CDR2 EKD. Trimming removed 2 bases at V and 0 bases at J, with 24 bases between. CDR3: CACDSGKRGETPYTDKLIF. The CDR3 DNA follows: TGTGCCTGTGACAGCGGTAAACGGGGGGAGACCCCTTACACCGATAAACTCATCTTT.